The 30 T cell receptor beta chains below were found in one sample sequenced in a study of blood T cell repertoires in COVID-19. Measured with immunoSEQ multiplex PCR; TCRdb has only the in-frame clones, and not every one. The sample lists some 160,000 clones; about nine tenths were seen once. Sequenced sample: peripheral blood. The origin of the receptors is a man between 18 and 35 years old with acute or convalescent COVID-19.

This clone was detected only once. The chain links TRBV10-2 to TRBJ2-5, with TRBD1 matching over 7 bases. This CDR3 region has 13 residues. CDR1 is WSHSY, CDR2 SAAADI, per germline. The V segment lost 6 bases and the J segment 2 bases; nucleotides outside the gene matches: 3. CDR3 region: CASRQTGQETQYF. The CDR3 DNA sequence: TGCGCCAGCAGACAGACAGGGCAAGAGACCCAGTACTTC.

The chain combines TRBV11-2 with TRBJ2-1; 8 positions agree with TRBD2. V trimming: 1 base; J trimming: 4 bases; junction bases outside the gene matches: 6. The V gene's germline CDR1 is SGHAT and CDR2 FQNNGV. The CDR3 spans 16 residues. The CDR3 DNA sequence: TGTGCCAGCAGCTTAGTATTCGGGGGGGAGTACAATGAGCAGTTCTTC. Its translation: CASSLVFGGEYNEQFF.

V usage is TRBV4-2 and J usage is TRBJ1-3; D is undetermined. Germline CDR1 reads LGHNA; CDR2 reads YNFKEQ. The CDR3 spans 17 residues. Trimming shortened V by 3 bases and J by 0 bases, and 15 bases separated the two germline ends. The CDR3 sequence is CASSHELRLSSGNTIYF. The CDR3 DNA reads TGTGCCAGCAGCCATGAACTGAGACTGAGCTCTGGAAACACCATATATTTT.

The chain is built from TRBV2 and TRBJ1-2; TRBD1 agrees at 10 bases. The CDR3 extends over 13 amino acids. Per the germline V gene, CDR1 is SNHLY and CDR2 is FYNNEI. V gave up 4 bases and J gave up 6 bases; unmatched junction bases: 2. The CDR3 sequence is CASSGDRGDGYTF. CDR3 DNA: TGTGCCAGCAGTGGGGACAGGGGCGATGGCTACACCTTC. Combining the CDR3 with reference TRBV2 and TRBJ1-2 gives the whole variable domain EPEVTQTPSHQVTQMGQEVILRCVPISNHLYFYWYRQILGQKVEFLVSFYNNEISEKSEIFDDQFSVERPDGSNFTLKIRSTKLEDSAMYFCASSGDRGDGYTFGSGTRLTVV.

J is TRBJ2-7 and V is TRBV9; TRBD2 aligns across 8 bases. V lost 0 bases and J lost 0; bases outside the gene matches: 8. CDR1 is SGDLS, CDR2 YYNGEE, per germline. This CDR3 contains 17 residues. The CDR3 DNA follows: TGTGCCAGCAGCGTAGGGATTAGCGGGAACCCCTCCTACGAGCAGTACTTC. It translates to CASSVGISGNPSYEQYF.

J is TRBJ1-2 and V is TRBV27; the match to TRBD1 covers 8 bases. With 5 bases clipped from V and 4 bases from J, the junction kept 9 bases outside the gene matches. The CDR3 spans 15 residues. CDR1 is MNHEY, CDR2 SMNVEV, per germline (reference sequence). As DNA, the CDR3 is TGTGCCAGCAGTCCCCGGCCGGGACAGGTCTATGGCTACACCTTC. Translated, it gives CASSPRPGQVYGYTF.

This chain connects TRBV30 to TRBJ2-5; tentative D call: TRBD1 (6 bases). V gave up 4 bases and J gave up 4 bases, with 19 bases separating them. Germline lookup yields CDR1 GTSNPN and CDR2 SVGIG (reference sequence). CDR3 length: 15 residues. CDR3 DNA sequence: TGTGCCTGGACCACCGGGACACGAGAACGAGAGACCCAGTACTTC. Translating gives CAWTTGTRERETQYF.

The V and J genes are TRBV7-2 and TRBJ1-6; 8 bases match TRBD1. The CDR3 length is 16 residues. Germline CDR1 SGHTA, CDR2 FQGNSA. The junction had 6 bases not matched to a gene; V was cut back by 3 bases and J by 5 bases. The CDR3 sequence is CASSFYGQGDNSPLHF. CDR3 bases: TGTGCCAGCAGCTTCTACGGACAGGGAGATAATTCACCCCTCCACTTT.

This clone was seen a single time. The chain joins TRBV4-1 to TRBJ2-7; D is undetermined. The CDR3 spans 13 residues. Germline CDR1 reads MGHRA; CDR2 reads YSYEKL. With 2 bases removed from V and 0 bases from J, the gap between germline ends came to 5 bases. In DNA, the CDR3 is TGCGCCAGCAGCCAACCCAGCTCCTACGAGCAGTACTTC. This sequence encodes CASSQPSSYEQYF.

There are a few counts of this clone. The chain combines TRBV5-1 with TRBJ1-3; a possible D gene is TRBD1 (6 bases). This CDR3 spans 17 amino acids. Germline CDR1 is SGHRS and CDR2 is YFSETQ. The V end lost 1 base, the J end lost 0 bases, and 14 bases lay between the germline ends. The CDR3 reads CASSLSRTAISGNTIYF. CDR3 nucleotides: TGCGCCAGCAGCTTGTCTCGGACAGCAATCTCTGGAAACACCATATATTTT.

The rearrangement uses TRBV27 and TRBJ1-6; D unclear. The CDR3 totals 15 residues. The germline V gene has CDR1 MNHEY and CDR2 SMNVEV (reference sequence). The V end lost 6 bases, the J end lost 8 bases, and 17 bases lay between the germline ends. CDR3 nucleotides: TGTGCCAGCAGCCTTACCCCCGCACTAGATTCACCCCTCCACTTT. As protein: CASSLTPALDSPLHF.

The chain carries TRBV24-1 and TRBJ1-5; D possibly corresponds to TRBD1 (5 bases). The CDR3 contains 17 residues. Germline CDR1 is KGHDR and CDR2 is SFDVKD. Trimming shortened V by 4 bases and J by 0 bases, and 15 bases separated the two germline ends. CDR3 in DNA: TGTGCCACCAGTGACCCGGGGAGGGGCCATAGCAATCAGCCCCAGCATTTT. Translated: CATSDPGRGHSNQPQHF.

V is TRBV19 and J is TRBJ2-1; 10 bases match TRBD2. V lost 8 bases, J lost 13 bases, and 11 bases stayed unmatched. The CDR3 spans 13 residues. The germline gives CDR1 LNHDA, CDR2 SQIVND (reference sequence). The CDR3 loop is CASHSAGGPDQFF. The DNA of the CDR3 is TGTGCCAGTCATTCAGCGGGAGGGCCGGACCAGTTCTTC.

This clone was detected only once. The rearrangement joins TRBV3-1 (or the pseudogene TRBV3-2) to TRBJ1-2; maybe TRBD1 (6 bases). The V gene's germline CDR1 is LGHDT and CDR2 YNNKEL (reference sequence). CDR3 length: 16 residues. V was cut by 1 base and J by 4 bases, with 16 bases left in between. The CDR3 DNA reads TGTGCCAGCAGCCAAGGGACAGCTAGTCCCCTCTATGGCTACACCTTC. This codes for CASSQGTASPLYGYTF.

CDR3 coding DNA: TGTGCCAGCAGTGAAAGGGACTACCTTTTAAACTACGAGCAGTACTTC. Translating gives CASSERDYLLNYEQYF. The rearrangement joins TRBV6-1 to TRBJ2-7; 7 positions agree with TRBD2. V was pared by 2 bases and J by 3 bases, with 10 bases of the junction left unmatched. Germline CDR1 and CDR2: MNHNS and SASEGT. This CDR3 is 16 amino acids long.

This sequence joins TRBV10-2 and TRBJ2-2; TRBD2 agrees at 10 bases. Germline-derived CDR1 and CDR2 are WSHSY and SAAADI. After removal of 6 bases from V and 7 bases from J, the junction contained 5 bases not matched to a gene. This CDR3 is 14 amino acids long. The CDR3 region is CASRPGLANGELFF. The DNA of the CDR3 is TGCGCCAGCAGACCGGGACTAGCGAACGGGGAGCTGTTTTTT.

The J gene is TRBJ1-2, the V gene TRBV5-1; perhaps TRBD1 as D (6 bases). This CDR3 region has 15 residues. The germline V gene encodes CDR1 SGHRS and CDR2 YFSETQ. Trimming took off 4 bases at V and 8 bases at J, with 21 bases between the two ends. Here the CDR3 reads CASSPNNGDKGGYTF. In DNA, the CDR3 is TGCGCCAGCAGCCCAAACAACGGGGACAAAGGGGGCTACACCTTC. The complete variable domain, with remaining parts taken from reference TRBV5-1 and TRBJ1-2, reads KAGVTQTPRYLIKTRGQQVTLSCSPISGHRSVSWYQQTPGQGLQFLFEYFSETQRNKGNFPGRFSGRQFSNSRSEMNVSTLELGDSALYLCASSPNNGDKGGYTFGSGTRLTVV.

This chain connects TRBV5-5 to TRBJ2-4; perhaps TRBD1 as D (6 bases). Trimming took off 4 bases at V and 2 bases at J, with 16 bases between the two ends. The CDR3 has 16 residues. The V gene's germline CDR1 is SGHKS and CDR2 YYEKEE (reference sequence). The CDR3 sequence: CASSPWDTSTKNIQYF. CDR3 nucleotides: TGTGCCAGCAGCCCCTGGGACACCTCTACCAAAAACATTCAGTACTTC.

This rearrangement joins TRBV27 to TRBJ1-2; 8 bases align to TRBD1. J lost 4 bases, V lost 3 bases, and 7 bases had no gene match. The CDR3 has 15 amino acids. The germline V gene has CDR1 MNHEY and CDR2 SMNVEV (reference sequence). The CDR3 DNA follows: TGTGCCAGCAGTTTGGAAACAGGGGGTTTCTATGGCTACACCTTC. Translating it yields CASSLETGGFYGYTF.

This clone occurred a few times. The chain uses TRBV6-6 and TRBJ2-7; 7 bases are shared with TRBD1. Losses at the gene ends were 6 bases for V and 7 bases for J; bases not matched to a gene: 6. The CDR3 contains 12 residues. CDR1 is MNHNY and CDR2 is SVGAGI in the germline V gene (reference sequence). The CDR3 DNA follows: TGTGCCAGCAGACTGGGACAGTTAGAGCAGTACTTC. It specifies CASRLGQLEQYF.

The rearrangement links TRBV29-1 to TRBJ2-6; 7 nucleotides agree with TRBD1. Germline CDR1 reads SQVTM; CDR2 reads ANQGSEA. The V gene end was trimmed by 1 base and the J gene end by 2 bases; junction bases not matched to a gene: 14. The CDR3 is made up of 19 amino acids. CDR3 loop: CSVEVVSRGGSAGANVLTF. DNA of the CDR3: TGCAGCGTTGAAGTTGTCTCGAGAGGGGGCTCAGCTGGGGCCAACGTCCTGACTTTC.

V and J are TRBV10-3 and TRBJ1-2; unclear D gene. V was cut by 0 bases and J by 0 bases, with 11 bases left in between. From germline, CDR1 is ENHRY and CDR2 SYGVKD. The CDR3 sequence is 16 residues long. CDR3 DNA sequence: TGTGCCATCAGTGAGTCGATGTCAACAACTAACTATGGCTACACCTTC. Amino acid sequence: CAISESMSTTNYGYTF.

This sequence joins TRBV20-1 and TRBJ1-2, with a weak D call TRBD1 (6 bases). CDR1 and CDR2 from the germline V gene are DFQATT and SNEGSKA (reference sequence). The V gene lost 6 bases and the J gene lost 8 bases, with 13 bases spanning the gap. The length of the CDR3 is 11 residues. The CDR3 sequence is CSAGTTRGYTF. In DNA, the CDR3 is TGCAGTGCCGGGACAACGAGGGGCTACACCTTC.

The V gene is TRBV3-1 (or the pseudogene TRBV3-2), the J gene TRBJ1-1, with a tentative D call TRBD1 (5 bases). The CDR3 covers 13 residues. Trimming pared 3 bases from V and 5 bases from J, leaving 10 bases between. CDR1 is LGHDT and CDR2 is YNNKEL in the germline V gene (reference sequence). In DNA form, the CDR3 reads TGTGCCAGCAGCCAGGGGGGGTCTACTGAAGCTTTCTTT. This sequence encodes CASSQGGSTEAFF.

The chain recombines TRBV2 with TRBJ2-3; 9 bases align to TRBD2. The trim removed 8 bases at V and 2 bases at J, leaving 5 bases unmatched. CDR3 length: 14 amino acids. Germline CDR1 is SNHLY and CDR2 is FYNNEI. CDR3 sequence reads: CASGLAGFTDTQYF. The CDR3 nucleotides read TGTGCCAGCGGTCTAGCGGGGTTCACAGATACGCAGTATTTT.

The rearrangement links TRBV5-1 to TRBJ2-2; 9 nucleotides agree with TRBD2. V shed 4 bases and J 6 bases; nucleotides not matched to a gene: 13. Germline values: CDR1 SGHRS, CDR2 YFSETQ. The CDR3 is made up of 17 amino acids. The CDR3 reads CASSKESYSGSSGELFF. The CDR3, as DNA: TGCGCCAGCAGCAAAGAGTCCTATAGCGGGAGTTCCGGGGAGCTGTTTTTT.

This chain's CDR3 is CASSGLLNTEAFF. CDR3 bases: TGTGCCAGCAGTGGACTCCTGAACACTGAAGCTTTCTTT. The J gene is TRBJ1-1, the V gene TRBV2; D not certain. This CDR3 spans 13 amino acids. The germline V gene has CDR1 SNHLY and CDR2 FYNNEI. V lost 4 bases, J lost 0 bases, and 6 bases lay in between.

The chain links TRBV9 to TRBJ1-1, with a tentative D call TRBD1 (5 bases). The V end was cut by 3 bases, the J end by 0 bases, with 6 bases between. This CDR3 spans 13 amino acids. Germline V gene data show CDR1 as SGDLS and CDR2 as YYNGEE. The CDR3 is CASSATVNTEAFF. CDR3 bases: TGTGCCAGCAGCGCGACAGTGAACACTGAAGCTTTCTTT.

The V call is TRBV7-8, the J call TRBJ1-6, with 9 nucleotides matching TRBD1. This CDR3 is built from 16 residues. V dropped 8 bases and J dropped 9; count of bases not matched to a gene: 14. Germline V gene sequence: CDR1 SGHVS, CDR2 FQNEAQ. The CDR3 reads CASVDRGSLMGSPLHF. CDR3 sequence (DNA): TGTGCCAGCGTTGACAGGGGGAGTCTGATGGGTTCACCCCTCCACTTT.

The V gene is TRBV2, the J gene TRBJ2-1; 14 bases align to TRBD2. The CDR3 covers 17 residues. Looked up from germline, CDR1 is SNHLY and CDR2 is FYNNEI. Trimming removed 6 bases from V and 5 bases from J; junction bases left unmatched: 9. CDR3: CASRQTSGGALDNEQFF. CDR3 DNA sequence: TGTGCCAGCAGACAGACTAGCGGGGGGGCCTTAGACAATGAGCAGTTCTTC.